This T cell receptor beta chain is from a study of beta chain features in type 1 diabetes. Overall study results and limits: People with Type 1 diabetes carried modestly yet significantly shorter TCRB CDR3s in all four CD4+ subsets. Sequencing used cDNA, and cells with high TCR expression could therefore be over-represented. Whatever favoring of shorter templates PCR might show would apply equally to patients and controls.

cDNA synthesis used the whole RNA isolate, giving expressed TCRB sequences. Sequenced by immunoSEQ multiplex PCR; TCRdb stores in-frame clones only, minus some. This table holds about 280,000 clones, approximately 16% found once. In this sample, this clone turned up a few times. As yet, its antigen is unknown. V lost 1 base and J lost 4, with 5 bases in between. CDR1 and CDR2 from the germline V gene are LNHNV and YYDKDF (reference sequence). The CDR3 sequence is 13 residues long. This TCR came from a man aged 18 to 30 with type 1 diabetes. V is TRBV15 and J is TRBJ2-1, with D uncertain. Material for sequencing was naive CD4+ T cells from blood. CDR3 amino acids: CATSRGVYNEQFF. The DNA for the CDR3 is TGTGCCACCAGCAGAGGAGTTTACAATGAGCAGTTCTTC. Full variable domain (missing parts from reference TRBV15 and TRBJ2-1): DAMVIQNPRYQVTQFGKPVTLSCSQTLNHNVMYWYQQKSSQAPKLLFHYYDKDFNNEADTPDNFQSRRPNTSFCFLDIRSPGLGDTAMYLCATSRGVYNEQFFGPGTRLTVL.